This TCR beta chain was sequenced for a study of cytomegalovirus exposure and HLA in healthy donors. With 60 Vbeta and 13 Jbeta primers, the PCR was carried out. Original analysis: Later analysis identified roughly 84 million unique TCR beta chains, roughly 11 million shared. The data were produced by immunoSEQ multiplex PCR, yet TCRdb's version contains in-frame clones alone and is incomplete. V, J and clone size derive from that table, while D and trimming were established from the DNA sequence. There are 68,000 or so clones in the sample; just under 80% occur only once, and more than 4% lies in the top ten. Overall study results and limits: Specificity for CMV antigens was confirmed in vitro for three of the CMV-associated chains. TCR beta V segments were, for the most part, productive about 87% or about 30% of the time in an earlier analysis. In a later analysis, DRB1 alleles had the most associated TCRs; HLA-C alleles the fewest.

Note on this clone: Antigen specificity is unknown.

CDR1 SGHDT and CDR2 YYEEEE come from the germline V gene. V lost 0 bases and J lost 0, with 10 bases in between. This CDR3 comprises 16 residues. Input material: PBMCs. The sequence came from a woman in her thirties in good health and CMV-seronegative. This chain joins TRBV5-6 and TRBJ1-5; D not certain. For the CDR3, the DNA is TGTGCCAGCAGCTTGGCTGGGCCCAATAGCAATCAGCCCCAGCATTTT. This encodes CASSLAGPNSNQPQHF. Variable domain in full (rest from reference TRBV5-6 and TRBJ1-5): DAGVTQSPTHLIKTRGQQVTLRCSPKSGHDTVSWYQQALGQGPQFIFQYYEEEERQRGNFPDRFSGHQFPNYSSELNVNALLLGDSALYLCASSLAGPNSNQPQHFGDGTRLSIL.